Listed below are T cell receptor beta chains from one sample, sequenced in a study of response to subunit inactivated influenza vaccine. One entry per CDR3 protein, called by TCRdb with MiXCR from the RT-PCR reads. The table records 500,000 to 750,000 distinct CDR3 sequences, roughly 15% of them present only once. Sequencing used PBMCs from blood, obtained less than 13 days after vaccination. The receptor set was obtained from a man in his forties or fifties who received an inactivated influenza vaccine. Both conserved end residues are part of each CDR3. Each record gives: V gene, D gene, J gene, clone size, CDR3 DNA, CDR3 protein. A D gene is named only where the DNA matches it firmly. Where a row states a size, it is once, few, many or the class of an expanded clone; other rows omit it.

V: TRBV24-1; D: TRBD1; J: TRBJ2-5; size: many; DNA: TGTGCCACCAGTGATGGAAGGGGACAGGGGGCCGGAGAGACCCAGTACTTC; CDR3: CATSDGRGQGAGETQYF
V: TRBV20-1; D: TRBD2; J: TRBJ2-3; size: few; DNA: TGCAGTGCACAGACTAGCGGGAGCTCGGGAGATACGCAGTATTTT; CDR3: CSAQTSGSSGDTQYF
V: TRBV7-2; D: TRBD1; J: TRBJ1-4; size: -; DNA: TGTGCCAGCAGCCGGAGGACAGGGAACGTAGGTGAAAAACTGTTTTTT; CDR3: CASSRRTGNVGEKLFF
V: TRBV6-1; D: -; J: TRBJ2-5; size: many; DNA: TGTGCCAGCAGACTCCACAGGGATCAAGAGACCCAGTACTTC; CDR3: CASRLHRDQETQYF
V: TRBV28; D: -; J: TRBJ2-7; size: few; DNA: TGTGCCAGCAGCCGCCCATTCTACGAGCAGTACTTC; CDR3: CASSRPFYEQYF
V: TRBV5-8; D: TRBD1; J: TRBJ1-6; size: -; DNA: TGTGCCAGCAGCGTTACCGGGACAGGGGCAGAGTCCCTCCACTTT; CDR3: CASSVTGTGAESLHF
V: TRBV6-5; D: TRBD2; J: TRBJ2-1; size: -; DNA: TGTGCCAGCAGTACACCGGGACTAGCGGCGTTCTTC; CDR3: CASSTPGLAAFF
V: TRBV6-5; D: -; J: TRBJ2-7; size: -; DNA: TGTGCCAGCAGTTACTCGAATACGTACCACGAGCAGTACTTC; CDR3: CASSYSNTYHEQYF
V: TRBV11-2; D: -; J: TRBJ2-4; size: few; DNA: TGTGCCAGCAGCCCCCCCCTTGAGGGACTAGCCAAAAACATTCAGTACTTC; CDR3: CASSPPLEGLAKNIQYF
V: TRBV6-2/TRBV6-3; D: TRBD1; J: TRBJ2-7; size: -; DNA: TGTGCCAGCAGTTACGCCTGGACAGGGGGTTTCTACGAGCAGTACTTC; CDR3: CASSYAWTGGFYEQYF
V: TRBV12-3/TRBV12-4; D: -; J: TRBJ2-2; size: -; DNA: TGTGCCAGCAGTTTGGGCTACAGGGAGCTGTTTTTT; CDR3: CASSLGYRELFF
V: TRBV9; D: TRBD1; J: TRBJ2-5; size: -; DNA: TGTGCCAGCAGCGCCGGGACAGCCGTCCGAGAGACCCAGTACTTC; CDR3: CASSAGTAVRETQYF
V: TRBV5-1; D: -; J: TRBJ1-6; size: few; DNA: TGCGCCAGCAGCTTTGGGGGCGCGGCCCCATCACCCCTCCACTTT; CDR3: CASSFGGAAPSPLHF
V: TRBV6-4; D: TRBD1; J: TRBJ2-1; size: -; DNA: TGTGCCAGCAGTCGGAGACAGGGGCACAATGAGCAGTTCTTC; CDR3: CASSRRQGHNEQFF
V: TRBV7-8; D: TRBD1; J: TRBJ1-2; size: -; DNA: TGTGCCAGCAACTCTTACCAGGGACAGGGGGATGGCTACACCTTC; CDR3: CASNSYQGQGDGYTF
V: TRBV28; D: -; J: TRBJ1-1; size: few; DNA: TGTGCCAGCAGTCCTCAGGAGGGGCTGAACACTGAAGCTTTCTTT; CDR3: CASSPQEGLNTEAFF
V: TRBV6-2/TRBV6-3; D: -; J: TRBJ1-3; size: -; DNA: TGTGCCAGCAGTTACGGACGAGGGGGACGGAGTCGTCTACTCGGAAACACCATATATTTT; CDR3: CASSYGRGGRSRLLGNTIYF
V: TRBV6-2/TRBV6-3; D: -; J: TRBJ2-5; size: -; DNA: TGTGCCAGCAGTTATCCGGGGACACCCCGAAAGACCCAGTACTTC; CDR3: CASSYPGTPRKTQYF
V: TRBV5-5; D: -; J: TRBJ2-7; size: few; DNA: TGTGCCAGCAGCTTTGAGGGGGGCCGGATCGAGCAGTACTTC; CDR3: CASSFEGGRIEQYF
V: TRBV15; D: -; J: TRBJ1-3; size: -; DNA: TGTGCCACCAGCAGACAGGGTCCTACGGGAAACACCATATATTTT; CDR3: CATSRQGPTGNTIYF
V: TRBV28; D: TRBD2; J: TRBJ2-7; size: few; DNA: TGTGCCAGCAGTTTACCCGAGATAGCGGGAGATGATTACGAGCAGTACTTC; CDR3: CASSLPEIAGDDYEQYF
V: TRBV5-1; D: -; J: TRBJ2-3; size: -; DNA: TGCGCCAGCACCCTTGTGGGGGGCCGGACAGATACGCAGTATTTT; CDR3: CASTLVGGRTDTQYF
V: TRBV6-2/TRBV6-3; D: -; J: TRBJ2-3; size: -; DNA: TGTGCCAGCAGTTCGGCCTCGGGAACGCAGTATTTT; CDR3: CASSSASGTQYF
V: TRBV7-9; D: -; J: TRBJ1-1; size: few; DNA: TGTGCCAGCAGCCCGTCGGGCGCCTGGAACACTGAAGCTTTCTTT; CDR3: CASSPSGAWNTEAFF
V: TRBV10-3; D: -; J: TRBJ1-2; size: many; DNA: TGTGCCATCAGTGAGTCGACTAGATCTAATAGGGATGGCTACACCTTC; CDR3: CAISESTRSNRDGYTF
V: TRBV6-2/TRBV6-3; D: -; J: TRBJ2-5; size: -; DNA: TGTGCCAGCAGTAACCTTGGGGAGACCCAGTACTTC; CDR3: CASSNLGETQYF
V: TRBV7-2; D: -; J: TRBJ2-5; size: -; DNA: TGTGCCAGCAGCAGGGGAATCCAAGAGACCCAGTACTTC; CDR3: CASSRGIQETQYF
V: TRBV19; D: -; J: TRBJ2-1; size: once; DNA: TGTGCCAGTAGTGCGCTGGTCGGGGGGACATTCTTC; CDR3: CASSALVGGTFF
V: TRBV5-1; D: -; J: TRBJ1-6; size: many; DNA: TGCGCCAGCAGCCCGGATGGCCAGCTTTATAATTCACCCCTCCACTTT; CDR3: CASSPDGQLYNSPLHF
V: TRBV2; D: TRBD1; J: TRBJ1-5; size: few; DNA: TGTGCCAGCAGTGGGGGACAGGGCCTAAATCAGCCCCAGCATTTT; CDR3: CASSGGQGLNQPQHF
V: TRBV24-1; D: -; J: TRBJ2-4; size: -; DNA: TGTGCCACCAGTGACAACAGGGATGTCAAAAACATTCAGTACTTC; CDR3: CATSDNRDVKNIQYF
V: TRBV9; D: -; J: TRBJ1-2; size: -; DNA: TGTGCCAGCAGCGTAGGACAGGTTGGTGGCTACACCTTC; CDR3: CASSVGQVGGYTF
V: TRBV6-7; D: TRBD2; J: TRBJ2-5; size: few; DNA: TGTGCCAGCAGACTTACTAGCGGGAGGGCCCGGACCCAGTACTTC; CDR3: CASRLTSGRARTQYF
V: TRBV9; D: -; J: TRBJ1-1; size: -; DNA: TGTGCCAGCAGCGGAAAGACAGAGAACACTGAAGCTTTCTTT; CDR3: CASSGKTENTEAFF
V: TRBV15; D: TRBD1; J: TRBJ2-7; size: -; DNA: TGTGCCACCAGCAGTACCGGACAGGGATACGAGCAGTACTTC; CDR3: CATSSTGQGYEQYF
V: TRBV19; D: -; J: TRBJ2-7; size: -; DNA: TGTGCCAGCAACCCCGGACTTAGCTCCTACGAGCAGTACTTC; CDR3: CASNPGLSSYEQYF
V: TRBV7-2; D: TRBD1; J: TRBJ2-1; size: few; DNA: TGTGCCAGCAGCTTCACAGGGGTACTATCCTACAATGAGCAGTTCTTC; CDR3: CASSFTGVLSYNEQFF
V: TRBV12-5; D: TRBD1; J: TRBJ1-1; size: few; DNA: TGTGCTAGTGGTTTGTTTTTAGGGGGCGACACTGAAGCTTTCTTT; CDR3: CASGLFLGGDTEAFF
V: TRBV5-1; D: -; J: TRBJ1-1; size: many; DNA: TGCGCCAGCAGCCCAGGCGGGACTTTTCCTTTCTTT; CDR3: CASSPGGTFPFF
V: TRBV18; D: TRBD1; J: TRBJ1-2; size: -; DNA: TGTGCCAGCTCACGGACAGGGGTGTGGGATGCACCCTATGGCTACACCTTC; CDR3: CASSRTGVWDAPYGYTF